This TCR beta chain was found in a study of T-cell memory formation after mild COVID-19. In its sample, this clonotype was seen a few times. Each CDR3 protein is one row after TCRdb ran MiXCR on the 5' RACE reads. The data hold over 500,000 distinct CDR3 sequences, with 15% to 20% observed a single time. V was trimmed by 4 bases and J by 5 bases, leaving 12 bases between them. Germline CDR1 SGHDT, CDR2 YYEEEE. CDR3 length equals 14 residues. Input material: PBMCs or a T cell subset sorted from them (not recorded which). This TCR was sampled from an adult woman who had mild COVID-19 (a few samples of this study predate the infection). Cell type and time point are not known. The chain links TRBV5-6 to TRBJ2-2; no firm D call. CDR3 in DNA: TGTGCCAGCAGCGGGTTGGTGCTGACCGGGGAGCTGTTTTTT. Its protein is CASSGLVLTGELFF.